This T cell receptor beta chain was recovered during a study of cytomegalovirus exposure and HLA in healthy donors. Study background: One earlier analysis, a look at 200 million or so T cells, found more than 100 million unique TCR beta sequences. Study-wide points: Some V segments could not be told apart, so they were left out, TRBV6-2 and TRBV6-3 among them. Most TCR sequences were seen very rarely across donors, but some public TCRs occurred in many. With DRB1 most and HLA-C fewest, TCR association rates differed between HLA loci in a later analysis.

As for this clone: Its antigen is unknown.

V shed 6 bases and J 9 bases; nucleotides not matched to a gene: 9. The CDR3 length is 14 residues. Germline V gene data show CDR1 as MDHEN and CDR2 as SYDVKM. PCR employed 60 Vbeta and 13 Jbeta primers. The protocol was immunoSEQ multiplex PCR, while the TCRdb copy is restricted to in-frame clones and leaves out a portion. The sample lists some 120,000 clones; 70% to 85% were seen once. Sequenced sample: PBMCs. This receptor was obtained from a man aged 18 to 29 in good health and CMV-seropositive. The chain couples TRBV28 to TRBJ2-5; 11 bases fit TRBD1. CDR3 in DNA: TGTGCCAGCAGCGGACAGGGGGCGAGGGAGGCCCAGTACTTC. It codes for CASSGQGAREAQYF.